This T cell receptor beta chain came from a study of CD8 T cells in ankylosing spondylitis. Study observations and caveats: In ankylosing spondylitis patients, matched synovial fluid reportedly showed significant enrichment of disease-linked clones. As for the disease-linked clones, they showed a CD8+ phenotype and occurred at relatively low frequencies in peripheral blood. Earlier studies detected some motif variants in reactive arthritis synovial fluid and blood. What seemed typical of ankylosing spondylitis blood was a TCR beta motif built from about eight highly homologous variants.

This CDR3 is 14 amino acids long. The V and J ends lost 5 bases and 8 bases respectively, with 15 bases between them. Germline V gene lookup returns CDR1 SGHVS and CDR2 FNYEAQ. TCRdb processed the 5' RACE reads anew with MiXCR; each CDR3 protein has one entry. In the table there are about 500,000 distinct CDR3 sequences, about 13% of which are singletons. In regard to this clonotype: Its antigen is still unknown.

The chain joins TRBV7-6 to TRBJ2-2; maybe TRBD1 (5 bases). This TCR came from a male donor with ankylosing spondylitis. The sample comprised blood, either unsorted or a sorted T cell fraction (not recorded which). CDR3 amino acids: CASSPRVLKGELFF. CDR3 bases: TGTGCCAGCAGCCCCAGGGTTCTGAAGGGGGAGCTGTTTTTT.